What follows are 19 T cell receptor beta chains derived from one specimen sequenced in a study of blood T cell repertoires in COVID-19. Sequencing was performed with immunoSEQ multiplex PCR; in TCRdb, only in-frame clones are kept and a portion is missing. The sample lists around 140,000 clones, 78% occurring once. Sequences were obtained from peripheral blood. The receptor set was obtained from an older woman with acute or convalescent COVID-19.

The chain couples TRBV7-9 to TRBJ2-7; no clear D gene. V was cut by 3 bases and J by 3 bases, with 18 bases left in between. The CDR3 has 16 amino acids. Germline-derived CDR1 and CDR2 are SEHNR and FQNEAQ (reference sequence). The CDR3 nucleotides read TGTGCCAGCAGCTTTTCTCTGCAGGTCGGAAGCTACGAGCAGTACTTC. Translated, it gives CASSFSLQVGSYEQYF.

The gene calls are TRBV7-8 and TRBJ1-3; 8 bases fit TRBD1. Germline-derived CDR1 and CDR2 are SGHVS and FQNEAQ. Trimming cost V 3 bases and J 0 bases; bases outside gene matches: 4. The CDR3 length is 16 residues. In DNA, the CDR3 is TGTGCCAGCAGCTTGGACAGGGCCTTCTCTGGAAACACCATATATTTT. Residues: CASSLDRAFSGNTIYF.

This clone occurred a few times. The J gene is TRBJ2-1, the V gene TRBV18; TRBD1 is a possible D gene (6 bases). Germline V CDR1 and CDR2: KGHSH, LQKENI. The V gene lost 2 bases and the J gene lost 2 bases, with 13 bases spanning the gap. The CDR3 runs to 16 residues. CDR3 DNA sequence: TGTGCCAGCTCACCAGGGGACAACTCAGCCTACAATGAGCAGTTCTTC. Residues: CASSPGDNSAYNEQFF.

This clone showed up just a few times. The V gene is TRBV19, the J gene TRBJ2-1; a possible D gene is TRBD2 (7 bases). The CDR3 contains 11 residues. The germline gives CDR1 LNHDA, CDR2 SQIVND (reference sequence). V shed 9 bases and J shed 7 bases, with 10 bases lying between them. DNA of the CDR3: TGTGCCAGCGGGGGGCGAAATGAGCAGTTCTTC. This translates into CASGGRNEQFF.

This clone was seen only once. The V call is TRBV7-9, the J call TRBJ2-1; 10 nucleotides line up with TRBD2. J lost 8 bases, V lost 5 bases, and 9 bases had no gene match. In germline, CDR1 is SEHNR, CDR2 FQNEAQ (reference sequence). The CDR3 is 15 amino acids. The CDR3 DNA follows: TGTGCCAGCAGCCTAGTAGCGGGAGGATCGGATGAGCAGTTCTTC. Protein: CASSLVAGGSDEQFF. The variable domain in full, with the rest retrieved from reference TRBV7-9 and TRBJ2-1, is DTGVSQNPRHKITKRGQNVTFRCDPISEHNRLYWYRQTLGQGPEFLTYFQNEAQLEKSRLLSDRFSAERPKGSFSTLEIQRTEQGDSAMYLCASSLVAGGSDEQFFGPGTRLTVL.

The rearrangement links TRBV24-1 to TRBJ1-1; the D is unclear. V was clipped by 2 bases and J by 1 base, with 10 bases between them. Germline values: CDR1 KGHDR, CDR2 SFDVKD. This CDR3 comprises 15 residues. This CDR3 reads CATSDSHAGNTEAFF. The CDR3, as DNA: TGTGCCACCAGTGATTCCCATGCAGGGAACACTGAAGCTTTCTTT.

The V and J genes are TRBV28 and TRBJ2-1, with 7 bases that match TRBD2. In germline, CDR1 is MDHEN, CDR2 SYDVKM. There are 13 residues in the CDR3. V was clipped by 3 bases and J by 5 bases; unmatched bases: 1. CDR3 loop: CASSLGLNNEQFF. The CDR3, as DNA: TGTGCCAGCAGTTTGGGACTAAACAATGAGCAGTTCTTC.

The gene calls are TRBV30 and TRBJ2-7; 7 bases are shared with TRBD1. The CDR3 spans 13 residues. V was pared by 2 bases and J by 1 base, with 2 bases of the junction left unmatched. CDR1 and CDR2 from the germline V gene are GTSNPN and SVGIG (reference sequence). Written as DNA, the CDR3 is TGTGCCTGGAGTATACAGGGGTCCTACGAGCAGTACTTC. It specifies CAWSIQGSYEQYF.

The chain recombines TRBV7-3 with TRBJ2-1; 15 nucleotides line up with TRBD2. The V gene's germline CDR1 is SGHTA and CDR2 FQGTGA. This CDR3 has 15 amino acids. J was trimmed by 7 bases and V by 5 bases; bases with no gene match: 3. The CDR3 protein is CASSAGTSGRNEQFF. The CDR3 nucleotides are TGTGCCAGCAGCGCCGGGACTAGCGGGAGGAATGAGCAGTTCTTC. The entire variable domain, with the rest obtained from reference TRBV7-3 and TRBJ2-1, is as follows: GAGVSQTPSNKVTEKGKYVELRCDPISGHTALYWYRQSLGQGPEFLIYFQGTGAADDSGLPNDRFFAVRPEGSVSTLKIQRTERGDSAVYLCASSAGTSGRNEQFFGPGTRLTVL.

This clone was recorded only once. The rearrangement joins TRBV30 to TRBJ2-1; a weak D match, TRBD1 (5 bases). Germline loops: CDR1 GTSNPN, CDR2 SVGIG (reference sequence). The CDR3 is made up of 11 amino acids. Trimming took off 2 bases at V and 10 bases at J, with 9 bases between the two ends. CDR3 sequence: CAWSSGREQFF. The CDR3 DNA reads TGTGCCTGGAGTTCAGGGCGGGAGCAGTTCTTC.

For the CDR3, the DNA is TGTGCCAGCAGCGACCGGGACAGGGCAGACGAGCAGTACTTC. It is translated as CASSDRDRADEQYF. This rearrangement joins TRBV9 to TRBJ2-7; 9 nucleotides match TRBD1. With V trimmed by 3 bases and J by 5 bases, 6 bases remained unmatched. The germline CDR1 and CDR2 sequences are SGDLS and YYNGEE. This CDR3 has 14 residues.

The CDR3 coding sequence is TGTGCCAGCAGCTTAGGACAGGACCGGAACACTGAAGCTTTCTTT. Amino acids: CASSLGQDRNTEAFF. V gene TRBV5-4 combines with J gene TRBJ1-1; 7 bases line up with TRBD1. From germline, CDR1 is SGHNT and CDR2 YYREEE (reference sequence). V shed 2 bases, J shed 1 base, and the junction held 5 bases outside the gene matches. The CDR3 runs 15 residues.

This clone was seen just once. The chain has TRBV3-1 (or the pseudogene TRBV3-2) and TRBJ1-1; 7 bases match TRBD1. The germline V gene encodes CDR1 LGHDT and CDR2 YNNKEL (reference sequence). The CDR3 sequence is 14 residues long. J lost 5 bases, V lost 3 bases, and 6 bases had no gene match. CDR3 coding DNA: TGTGCCAGCAGCCAGATTCAGGGGGATACTGAAGCTTTCTTT. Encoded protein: CASSQIQGDTEAFF.

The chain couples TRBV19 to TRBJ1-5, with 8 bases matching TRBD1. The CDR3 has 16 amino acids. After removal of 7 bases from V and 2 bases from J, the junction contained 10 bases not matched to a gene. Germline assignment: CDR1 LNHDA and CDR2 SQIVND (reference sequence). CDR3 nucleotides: TGTGCCAGTACCCTAACAGGGGGAGTAGGCAATCAGCCCCAGCATTTT. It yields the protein CASTLTGGVGNQPQHF.

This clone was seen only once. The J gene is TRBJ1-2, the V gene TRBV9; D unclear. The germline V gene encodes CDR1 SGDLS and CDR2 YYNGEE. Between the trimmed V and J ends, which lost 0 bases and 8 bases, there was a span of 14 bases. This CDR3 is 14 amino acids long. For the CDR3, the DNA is TGTGCCAGCAGCGTAGGATCGCGGGGTAAGGGCTACACCTTC. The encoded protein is CASSVGSRGKGYTF.

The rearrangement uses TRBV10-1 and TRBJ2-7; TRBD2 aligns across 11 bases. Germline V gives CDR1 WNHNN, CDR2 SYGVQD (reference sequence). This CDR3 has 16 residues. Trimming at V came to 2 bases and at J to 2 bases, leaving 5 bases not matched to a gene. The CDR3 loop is CASSEAPSGRTYEQYF. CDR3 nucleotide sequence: TGCGCCAGCAGTGAGGCCCCTAGCGGGAGGACCTACGAGCAGTACTTC.

The CDR3 loop reads CASRAPGQGPSPLHF. CDR3 coding DNA: TGTGCCAGCAGAGCACCGGGACAGGGCCCTTCACCCCTCCACTTT. The V gene is TRBV6-5, the J gene TRBJ1-6; TRBD1 matches at 9 bases. Trimming removed 6 bases from V and 9 bases from J; junction bases left unmatched: 9. The CDR3 covers 15 residues. CDR1 is MNHEY and CDR2 is SVGAGI in the germline V gene.

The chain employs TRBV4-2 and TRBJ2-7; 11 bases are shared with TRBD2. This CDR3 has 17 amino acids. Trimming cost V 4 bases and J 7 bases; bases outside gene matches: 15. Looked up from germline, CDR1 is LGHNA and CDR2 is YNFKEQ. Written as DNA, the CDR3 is TGTGCCAGCAGCCCCCATACGGGGACTAGCGGAGGGAGGGAGCAGTACTTC. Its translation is CASSPHTGTSGGREQYF.

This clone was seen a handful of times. The CDR3 DNA sequence: TGTGCCAGCAGCTTAAGGTTAAGAGGTCTAGCGGGAGACTCGGGGGAGCAGTACTTC. Amino acid sequence: CASSLRLRGLAGDSGEQYF. The V gene is TRBV7-2, the J gene TRBJ2-7, with 10 nucleotides matching TRBD2. Germline-derived CDR1 and CDR2 are SGHTA and FQGNSA. The CDR3 is 19 amino acids. Losses at the gene ends were 2 bases for V and 7 bases for J; bases not matched to a gene: 20.